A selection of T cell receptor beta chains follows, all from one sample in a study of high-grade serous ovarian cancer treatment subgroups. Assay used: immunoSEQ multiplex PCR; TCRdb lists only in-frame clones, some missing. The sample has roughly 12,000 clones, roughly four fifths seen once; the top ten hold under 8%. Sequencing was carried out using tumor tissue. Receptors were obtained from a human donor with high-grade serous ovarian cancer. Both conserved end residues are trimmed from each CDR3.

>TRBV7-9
ASSLGRAGQYQETQY
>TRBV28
ASTWSNQPQH
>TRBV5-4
ASSFFSPQGGGKGNTIY
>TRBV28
ASSTIAPSGARYGYT
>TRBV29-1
SVELSGRPDTQY
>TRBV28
ASSPHPDTSLFTDTQY
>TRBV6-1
ASMKGRNTGELF
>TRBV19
ASSRALPAEKLF
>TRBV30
AWSVPPQRCPYNEQF
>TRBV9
ASSVGAGFLHTEAF
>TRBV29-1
SVGSGTGNAF
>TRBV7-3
ASSTTPNTEAF
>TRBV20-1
SVAVGYEQY
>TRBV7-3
ASSSGPGVETQY
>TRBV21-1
ASSKTGVPVVSSGNTIY
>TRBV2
ASSVTGSLSNQPQH
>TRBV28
ASSYRPTGGREQY
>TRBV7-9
ASSLGDGGAGTQY
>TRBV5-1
ASSIGGGTDTQY
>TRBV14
ASSQVPGTEAF
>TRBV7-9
ASSLGFHQETQY
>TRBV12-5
ASGLDGGWEQY
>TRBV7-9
ASRRAGGLGWGNEQF
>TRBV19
ASSQTANTGELF
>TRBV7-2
ASSLASGGGRIDTQY
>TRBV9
ASSVGAGSGSNTEAF
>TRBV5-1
ASSLERGDASGYT
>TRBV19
ASSSDGLAGGPSMNEQF
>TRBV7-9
ASSYPLPGELF
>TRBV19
ASSRDSTNTEAF
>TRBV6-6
ASSRSEAF
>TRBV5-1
ASSPQEGRVNSPLH
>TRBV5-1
ASSLEGRDTEKLF